The rows below give T cell receptor beta chains drawn from one sample of a study of blood T cell repertoires in COVID-19. Some clones are missing from TCRdb's copy, which holds only in-frame ones; the method was immunoSEQ multiplex PCR. The sample comprises some 220,000 clones, about 85% of which are singletons, and roughly 2.6% rests with the top ten. Sequencing used peripheral blood. These receptors originate from a man in his forties or fifties who had recovered from COVID-19. CDR3s include the opening cysteine and the closing phenylalanine or tryptophan. A D gene is named only where the DNA matches it firmly. Clone size is given for some rows only: seen once, a few or many times, or a class if the clone is expanded.

. TRBJ2-7 TRBD1 TRBV28 TGTGCCAGCAGGTCGGACAGGGGCATGGCCTACGAGCAGTACTTC CASRSDRGMAYEQYF
. TRBJ2-3 . TRBV6-5 TGTGCCAGCACCACCTGGGCCCGAGGGAAAGATACGCAGTATTTT CASTTWARGKDTQYF
. TRBJ1-5 . TRBV28 TGTGCCAGCAGTTTATCCAGGGCTAATCAGCCCCAGCATTTT CASSLSRANQPQHF
. TRBJ2-7 . TRBV6-6 TGTGCCAGCAGCTGGGGACTCGGGGGTTGGCGGTACTTC CASSWGLGGWRYF
. TRBJ2-1 . TRBV6-5 TGTGCCAGCAGTTACTACCTGACGGGTCACTACAATGAGCAGTTCTTC CASSYYLTGHYNEQFF
. TRBJ2-1 TRBD2 TRBV5-1 TGCGCCAGCAGCTTGAATGCAGCGGGAGTCTCCAATGAGCAGTTCTTC CASSLNAAGVSNEQFF
once TRBJ2-7 . TRBV7-6 TGTGCCAGCAGCTTACTCTCGGACTTTCCCTACGAGCAGTACTTC CASSLLSDFPYEQYF
. TRBJ1-3 . TRBV4-1 TGCGCCAGCAGCCAAGTGGCTTCAGCTTTGAGCGACGGAAACACCATATATTTT CASSQVASALSDGNTIYF
. TRBJ2-5 TRBD2 TRBV5-4 TGTGCCAGCAGTATGGGGGGGACTAGCGGGACCCAGTACTTC CASSMGGTSGTQYF
. TRBJ1-4 . TRBV7-2 TGTGCCAGCAGCTTTCCGGGAGGGGGTGTTTCTAATGAAAAACTGTTTTTT CASSFPGGGVSNEKLFF
. TRBJ2-1 TRBD2 TRBV7-9 TGTGCCAGCAGACCCTCCGGGGGGAGGGCTTACAATGAGCAGTTCTTC CASRPSGGRAYNEQFF
few TRBJ2-7 . TRBV28 TGTGCCAGCAGTTTGGGGGGAACAGGAGGAGAGCAGTACTTC CASSLGGTGGEQYF
. TRBJ2-7 . TRBV6-5 TGTGCCACCCGCAAAGGGGTCTACGAGCAGTACTTC CATRKGVYEQYF
few TRBJ1-6 . TRBV27 TGTGCCAGCAGTTTCTGGCAGGGAAAGGAATCACCCCTCCACTTT CASSFWQGKESPLHF
. TRBJ2-7 . TRBV14 TGTGCCAGCAGCCACACTGACAGTTTCGTCTACGAGCAGTACTTC CASSHTDSFVYEQYF
. TRBJ2-2 TRBD1 TRBV5-1 TGCGCCAGCAGCCGCGGACAGGGTGGGGCCGGGGAGCTGTTTTTT CASSRGQGGAGELFF
. TRBJ2-2 . TRBV19 TGTGCCAGTAGTATGGCCCACAGGCGTTGGGACGGCGGGACCACGAACACCGGGGAGCTGTTTTTT CASSMAHRRWDGGTTNTGELFF
. TRBJ2-7 . TRBV20-1 TGCAGTGCTAGCAGGGTTGACGAGCAGTACTTC CSASRVDEQYF
. TRBJ2-3 TRBD2 TRBV5-8 TGTGCCAGCAGCGTCCCGGGACTAGAGACAGATACGCAGTATTTT CASSVPGLETDTQYF
once TRBJ2-6 TRBD2 TRBV29-1 TGCAGCGTTGAAAGTTCCGGGACTAGCAGCTCTGGGGCCAACGTCCTGACTTTC CSVESSGTSSSGANVLTF
. TRBJ1-4 TRBD1 TRBV7-9 TGTGCCAGCAGCTTAGGACAGGGAGCTAATGAAAAACTGTTTTTT CASSLGQGANEKLFF
. TRBJ1-1 . TRBV10-3 TGTGCCATCAGTGAGACAGGGAGCCAAGCTTTCTTT CAISETGSQAFF
. TRBJ2-3 TRBD2 TRBV5-4 TGTGCCACCCAGCGGGATGTTCTAATGACAGATACGCAGTATTTT CATQRDVLMTDTQYF
. TRBJ2-1 . TRBV3-1/TRBV3-2 TGTGCCAGCAGCAACAGGGTAGCGAAAGGGAACAATGAGCAGTTCTTC CASSNRVAKGNNEQFF
. TRBJ2-1 . TRBV28 TGTGCCAGCAGTTATTACAGAGACAATGAGCAGTTCTTC CASSYYRDNEQFF
. TRBJ2-3 TRBD2 TRBV13 TGTGCCAGCAGCCCCTCGGGACTAACTAGCACAGATACGCAGTATTTT CASSPSGLTSTDTQYF
. TRBJ2-5 . TRBV28 TGTGCCAGCAGTTCCGCAGTAGAGACCCAGTACTTC CASSSAVETQYF
. TRBJ2-7 . TRBV19 TGTGCCAGTAGTCCCAACGACGGTCCGGGACACTACGAGCAGTACTTC CASSPNDGPGHYEQYF
. TRBJ1-2 . TRBV7-9 TGTGCCAGCAGCCCCCTCGGGGGGGGTTTCTATGGCTACACCTTC CASSPLGGGFYGYTF
. TRBJ2-7 TRBD1 TRBV6-5 TGTGCCAGCAGACCCGGGACAGGGCACTACGAGCAGTACTTC CASRPGTGHYEQYF
. TRBJ2-3 TRBD2 TRBV4-1 TGCGCCAGCAGCCAAAGGGGGACTAGCGGGGGCACAGATACGCAGTATTTT CASSQRGTSGGTDTQYF
few TRBJ2-7 . TRBV18 TGTGCCAGCTCATACAAGCTTGGAGGGGAGCAGTACTTC CASSYKLGGEQYF
. TRBJ1-5 TRBD1 TRBV10-2 TGCGCCAGTTCCGGGACAGGGGGCGAGGGGAGCCCTAGCAATCAGCCCCAGCATTTT CASSGTGGEGSPSNQPQHF
. TRBJ1-5 TRBD1 TRBV28 TGTGCCAGCAGCCCCGGGACAGGGGTTTTCCAGCCCCAGCATTTT CASSPGTGVFQPQHF
. TRBJ2-7 . TRBV7-2 TGTGCCAGCAGCTTAGGCCTCCCTAGCATTTCCTACGAGCAGTACTTC CASSLGLPSISYEQYF
few TRBJ2-1 TRBD2 TRBV5-4 TGTGCCAGCAGCTTGGGCGGGGCGGGAGTCCGTGAGCAGTTCTTC CASSLGGAGVREQFF
. TRBJ2-1 . TRBV19 TGTGCCAGTAGTATCCCCACAAATCCCAATGAGCAGTTCTTC CASSIPTNPNEQFF
. TRBJ2-7 TRBD2 TRBV5-1 TGCGCCAGCAGCTTGGGACTACAGTCCCGGGGGGACGAGCAGTACTTC CASSLGLQSRGDEQYF
. TRBJ2-7 TRBD2 TRBV6-1 TGTGCCAGCAGTGAACCGGGACTAGCGAGTTACGAGCAGTACTTC CASSEPGLASYEQYF
. TRBJ2-1 TRBD1 TRBV5-1 TGCGCCAGCAGCCTACAGGGGGCTCATGACAATGAGCAGTTCTTC CASSLQGAHDNEQFF
. TRBJ2-1 TRBD1 TRBV5-1 TGCGCCAGCAGCTTCCTCGACAGGGGCGAGCAGTTCTTC CASSFLDRGEQFF
. TRBJ1-2 TRBD1 TRBV5-8 TGTGCCAGCAGCTTGGGACAGGGAATTAACTATGGCTACACCTTC CASSLGQGINYGYTF
. TRBJ2-2 TRBD2 TRBV3-1/TRBV3-2 TGTGCCAGCAGCCAAGAATTTCTAGCGGGAGAAACCGGGGAGCTGTTTTTT CASSQEFLAGETGELFF
. TRBJ2-6 TRBD1 TRBV4-2 TGTGCCAGCAGCCACCGGGGACAGGGTATCCGCTCTGGGGCCAACGTCCTGACTTTC CASSHRGQGIRSGANVLTF
. TRBJ2-1 . TRBV6-2/TRBV6-3 TGTGCCAGCAGTTACTATGGGGCTAGCGCCAAACTAAGCTCCTACAATGAGCAGTTCTTC CASSYYGASAKLSSYNEQFF
. TRBJ2-7 . TRBV4-2 TGTGCCAGCAGCCAAGGACTAGACCCCTACGAGCAGTACTTC CASSQGLDPYEQYF
few TRBJ1-1 . TRBV18 TGTGCCAGCTCACCAAGTCAAAGGGGAAATGAAGCTTTCTTT CASSPSQRGNEAFF
once TRBJ2-7 . TRBV28 TGTGCCAGCAGAACTACTGACGAAACCTACGAGCAGTACTTC CASRTTDETYEQYF
. TRBJ2-2 . TRBV19 TGTGCCAGTAGTATCTCCCCGGGGGTCACCGGGGAGCTGTTTTTT CASSISPGVTGELFF